This TCR beta chain comes out of a study of T cells after yellow fever vaccination. About the study: The SMART-Seq v4 Ultra Low Input method served to prepare the low-cell-number fractions. General study findings and limits: Clones from primary vaccination mostly reappeared after the booster (around 96% CD4, around 90% CD8).

This clonotype was counted a few times. Antigen unknown. The germline CDR1 and CDR2 sequences are DFQATT and SNEGSKA (reference sequence). The CDR3 loop spans 15 amino acids. The V end was cut by 5 bases, the J end by 3 bases, with 16 bases between. TCRdb re-analysed the 5' RACE reads in MiXCR, keeping a single row per CDR3 protein. The table shows approximately 330,000 distinct CDR3 sequences, with around an eighth occurring only once. This material consisted of CD4+ T cells sorted from PBMCs, taken 15 days after the yellow fever booster vaccination. The sequence was collected from a man aged 18 to 30 who received the YFV17D yellow fever vaccine. The chain carries TRBV20-1 and TRBJ2-2, with D perhaps being TRBD1 or TRBD2 (6 bases each). The CDR3 reads CSAQAGRGDTGELFF. In nucleotides, the CDR3 is TGCAGTGCTCAAGCGGGCAGGGGTGACACCGGGGAGCTGTTTTTT.